What follows are 29 T cell receptor beta chains derived from one specimen sequenced in a study of OX40 agonist ivuxolimab in advanced cancers. Assay used: immunoSEQ multiplex PCR; TCRdb lists only in-frame clones, some missing. This sample carries around 66,000 clones, around 83% of them seen once, and the ten largest clones take over 6.5%. This material consisted of CD4+ or CD8+ T cells sorted from blood, taken in a trial of the OX40 agonist ivuxolimab. The receptors shown here come from an adult with an advanced solid tumor such as melanoma, head and neck, liver or kidney cancer.

The chain employs TRBV5-4 and TRBJ2-7; D possibly corresponds to TRBD1 (6 bases). V was clipped by 4 bases and J by 9 bases, with 17 bases between them. The CDR3 extends over 13 amino acids. The germline V gene has CDR1 SGHNT and CDR2 YYREEE (reference sequence). CDR3 sequence reads: CASSRDIQKGQYF. The CDR3 DNA is TGTGCCAGCAGCCGGGACATTCAGAAAGGGCAGTACTTC.

This clone was found once. J is TRBJ1-1 and V is TRBV5-1, with TRBD1 matching 7 bases. Germline V gene lookup returns CDR1 SGHRS and CDR2 YFSETQ. The CDR3 runs 16 residues. V was pared by 3 bases and J by 4 bases, with 12 bases of the junction left unmatched. The CDR3 region is CASSSRLQGSGTEAFF. For the CDR3, the DNA is TGCGCCAGCAGCTCGAGATTACAGGGGTCGGGCACTGAAGCTTTCTTT.

The J gene is TRBJ1-1, the V gene TRBV28; TRBD1 matches at 9 bases. Trimming took 8 bases from V and 5 from J; bases not matched to a gene: 9. CDR1 and CDR2 from the germline V gene are MDHEN and SYDVKM. This CDR3 has 14 amino acids. The CDR3 DNA follows: TGTGCCAGCGATTACAGGGGGCGGAGTACTGAAGCTTTCTTT. This translates into CASDYRGRSTEAFF.

This chain links TRBV7-6 with TRBJ2-1; the D call may be TRBD1 or TRBD2 (6 bases each). V lost 5 bases to trimming and J lost 6 bases, with 20 bases between them. Germline V gives CDR1 SGHVS, CDR2 FNYEAQ. CDR3 length: 16 amino acids. The CDR3 DNA follows: TGTGCCAGCAGCGACGCCTTGGGGGGCGGGCTCAATGAGCAGTTCTTC. Its protein is CASSDALGGGLNEQFF.

The rearrangement links TRBV19 to TRBJ2-3, with 9 bases fitting TRBD1. The germline gives CDR1 LNHDA, CDR2 SQIVND (reference sequence). CDR3 length equals 16 residues. The J segment lost 4 bases and the V segment lost 3 bases, leaving 8 bases of the junction unmatched. DNA for the CDR3: TGTGCCAGTAGTATGGCCGGGACAGGGTTTGCAGATACGCAGTATTTT. Protein product: CASSMAGTGFADTQYF.

This chain joins TRBV20-1 and TRBJ1-2; no clear D gene. Germline V CDR1 and CDR2: DFQATT, SNEGSKA (reference sequence). The CDR3 length is 11 residues. The CDR3 loop is CSHEGSAGYTF. The CDR3, as DNA: TGCAGCCACGAGGGTTCCGCGGGCTACACCTTC.

The chain recombines TRBV5-1 with TRBJ2-5; unclear D gene. The CDR3 spans 15 residues. Germline CDR1 SGHRS, CDR2 YFSETQ. V lost 0 bases and J lost 2, with 11 bases in between. CDR3 sequence reads: CASSLAESVQETQYF. The DNA of the CDR3 is TGCGCCAGCAGCTTGGCCGAAAGCGTACAAGAGACCCAGTACTTC.

The J gene is TRBJ2-2, the V gene TRBV11-2, with 8 bases identical to TRBD2. Germline loops: CDR1 SGHAT, CDR2 FQNNGV. V trimming: 5 bases; J trimming: 7 bases; junction bases outside the gene matches: 12. The CDR3 extends over 16 amino acids. CDR3: CASSRRAGDSDGELFF. The CDR3 DNA is TGTGCCAGCAGCCGCCGAGCGGGGGATAGCGACGGGGAGCTGTTTTTT.

This chain links TRBV5-1 with TRBJ1-1; D unresolved. V lost 2 bases, J lost 0 bases, and 8 bases lay in between. The CDR3 sequence is 14 residues long. The germline V gene has CDR1 SGHRS and CDR2 YFSETQ. The CDR3 here is CASSLQFMNTEAFF. In DNA form, the CDR3 reads TGCGCCAGCAGCTTACAGTTCATGAACACTGAAGCTTTCTTT. The full variable domain, its missing parts supplied by reference TRBV5-1 and TRBJ1-1, is KAGVTQTPRYLIKTRGQQVTLSCSPISGHRSVSWYQQTPGQGLQFLFEYFSETQRNKGNFPGRFSGRQFSNSRSEMNVSTLELGDSALYLCASSLQFMNTEAFFGQGTRLTVV.

This rearrangement joins TRBV30 to TRBJ2-6; 8 nucleotides align to TRBD1. J gave up 3 bases and V 8 bases, and 9 bases lay outside the gene matches. This CDR3 region has 15 residues. Germline V gene sequence: CDR1 GTSNPN, CDR2 SVGIG (reference sequence). This chain's CDR3 is CASGAGGGGANVLTF. The CDR3 DNA reads as TGTGCCAGTGGGGCAGGGGGCGGTGGGGCCAACGTCCTGACTTTC.

The gene calls are TRBV7-9 and TRBJ2-3; 10 bases are a match to TRBD2. From germline, CDR1 is SEHNR and CDR2 FQNEAQ (reference sequence). The CDR3 contains 17 residues. After removal of 1 base from V and 0 bases from J, the junction contained 4 bases not matched to a gene. CDR3 loop: CASSLVVSGGSTDTQYF. In DNA form, the CDR3 reads TGTGCCAGCAGCTTAGTGGTTAGCGGGGGGAGCACAGATACGCAGTATTTT.

The rearrangement links TRBV5-4 to TRBJ2-2; D is perhaps TRBD2 (5 bases). CDR1 and CDR2 (germline): SGHNT, YYREEE (reference sequence). CDR3 size: 16 residues. V lost 3 bases, J lost 3 bases, and 15 bases lay in between. For the CDR3, the DNA is TGTGCCAGCAGCTCTAGCTATTCGGCCGACACCGGGGAGCTGTTTTTT. It translates to CASSSSYSADTGELFF.

The genes are TRBV18 and TRBJ2-1; D unresolved. V was trimmed by 1 base and J by 3 bases, leaving 10 bases between them. Germline values: CDR1 KGHSH, CDR2 LQKENI. This CDR3 region has 15 residues. CDR3 residues: CASSPQPLDYNEQFF. CDR3 DNA sequence: TGTGCCAGCTCACCACAACCACTGGACTACAATGAGCAGTTCTTC.

V gene TRBV5-1 combines with J gene TRBJ2-2, with a possible D match to TRBD1 (5 bases). Germline-derived CDR1 and CDR2 are SGHRS and YFSETQ. V lost 2 bases and J lost 3, with 11 bases in between. There are 15 residues in the CDR3. This chain's CDR3 is CASSFLGEDTGELFF. The CDR3 bases are TGCGCCAGCAGCTTCCTAGGGGAAGACACCGGGGAGCTGTTTTTT.

V is TRBV12-5 and J is TRBJ1-1; 7 bases map to TRBD1. The V gene end was trimmed by 4 bases and the J gene end by 0 bases; junction bases not matched to a gene: 5. Germline CDR1 reads LGHNT; CDR2 reads FRNRAP. CDR3 length equals 15 residues. The CDR3 loop reads CASGSQQGLNTEAFF. The CDR3 DNA is TGTGCTAGTGGTTCGCAACAGGGGTTGAACACTGAAGCTTTCTTT.

Regarding this clone: Other DNA sequences in the sample encode the same CDR3. The rearrangement uses TRBV18 and TRBJ1-2; 9 positions match TRBD1. The CDR3 is 15 amino acids. Per the germline V gene, CDR1 is KGHSH and CDR2 is LQKENI. V shed 2 bases and J 2 bases; nucleotides not matched to a gene: 3. The CDR3 DNA reads TGTGCCAGCTCACCAGACAGGGGGAACAACTATGGCTACACCTTC. As protein: CASSPDRGNNYGYTF. The full variable domain, rest sourced from reference TRBV18 and TRBJ1-2, is NAGVMQNPRHLVRRRGQEARLRCSPMKGHSHVYWYRQLPEEGLKFMVYLQKENIIDESGMPKERFSAEFPKEGPSILRIQQVVRGDSAAYFCASSPDRGNNYGYTFGSGTRLTVV.

The V and J genes are TRBV9 and TRBJ1-4, with D possibly matching TRBD1 (5 bases). This CDR3 is 15 amino acids long. Trimming shortened V by 4 bases and J by 3 bases, and 13 bases separated the two germline ends. The germline CDR1 and CDR2 sequences are SGDLS and YYNGEE. The DNA of the CDR3 is TGTGCCAGCAGCTTAGGGGTCGGAGCTAATGAAAAACTGTTTTTT. Its translation: CASSLGVGANEKLFF.

The rearrangement joins TRBV5-1 to TRBJ2-2, with 9 positions matching TRBD1. The CDR3 length is 16 residues. V lost 3 bases, J lost 6 bases, and 9 bases stayed unmatched. Germline V lookup: CDR1 SGHRS, CDR2 YFSETQ. The CDR3 DNA reads as TGCGCCAGCAGCTCCGGGACAGGGCAGGCTGCCGGGGAGCTGTTTTTT. Translating gives CASSSGTGQAAGELFF.

V is TRBV5-4 and J is TRBJ2-3; D gene uncertain. The V gene lost 0 bases and the J gene lost 0 bases, with 8 bases spanning the gap. Germline V gene lookup returns CDR1 SGHNT and CDR2 YYREEE (reference sequence). The CDR3 extends over 15 amino acids. This CDR3 reads CASSLAGLSTDTQYF. In DNA form, the CDR3 reads TGTGCCAGCAGCTTGGCCGGTCTAAGCACAGATACGCAGTATTTT.

This chain connects TRBV4-1 to TRBJ2-2; 8 nucleotides line up with TRBD2. The length of the CDR3 is 14 residues. The trim removed 3 bases at V and 7 bases at J, leaving 4 bases unmatched. Germline V gene data show CDR1 as MGHRA and CDR2 as YSYEKL. The CDR3 nucleotides read TGCGCCAGCAGCCAGCGGGGGGCGGTCGGGGAGCTGTTTTTT. This encodes CASSQRGAVGELFF.

The genes are TRBV4-1 and TRBJ2-1; TRBD2 might be the D (5 bases). Trimming cost V 3 bases and J 8 bases, with 20 bases left between them. Germline CDR1 and CDR2: MGHRA and YSYEKL. CDR3 length: 16 amino acids. Here the CDR3 reads CASSHLVVVEADEQFF. In nucleotides, the CDR3 is TGCGCCAGCAGCCACCTGGTAGTGGTGGAGGCGGATGAGCAGTTCTTC.

This clone was observed once. The chain uses TRBV7-2 and TRBJ2-1, with D unclear. The CDR3 loop spans 12 amino acids. The germline gives CDR1 SGHTA, CDR2 FQGNSA. V lost 2 bases to trimming and J lost 6 bases, with 5 bases between them. CDR3 nucleotides: TGTGCCAGCAGCTTATTCGGCAATGAGCAGTTCTTC. This encodes CASSLFGNEQFF.

The chain recombines TRBV19 with TRBJ2-7, with 9 nucleotides matching TRBD1. J gave up 3 bases and V 5 bases, and 8 bases lay outside the gene matches. Germline CDR1 and CDR2: LNHDA and SQIVND (reference sequence). The CDR3 extends over 15 amino acids. The CDR3 sequence is CASSGRTGAHYEQYF. CDR3 DNA: TGTGCCAGTAGTGGACGGACAGGGGCGCACTACGAGCAGTACTTC.

The chain employs TRBV7-2 and TRBJ2-1; D not resolved. This CDR3 has 13 residues. The V gene lost 5 bases and the J gene lost 0 bases, with 5 bases spanning the gap. Germline lookup yields CDR1 SGHTA and CDR2 FQGNSA. DNA for the CDR3: TGTGCCAGCAGCCCTTTCTCCTACAATGAGCAGTTCTTC. Protein: CASSPFSYNEQFF.

This rearrangement joins TRBV19 to TRBJ1-1; TRBD1 matches 7 bases. This CDR3 spans 14 amino acids. V trimming: 3 bases; J trimming: 3 bases; junction bases outside the gene matches: 4. Germline V lookup: CDR1 LNHDA, CDR2 SQIVND (reference sequence). The CDR3 loop is CASSIGDRDTEAFF. CDR3 coding DNA: TGTGCCAGTAGTATCGGTGACAGGGACACTGAAGCTTTCTTT.

The chain recombines TRBV7-9 with TRBJ2-5, with D possibly being TRBD2 (6 bases). Near its end, the DNA agrees better with TRBJ2-7, so the J call may be wrong. The CDR3 has 16 amino acids. Germline assignment: CDR1 SEHNR and CDR2 FQNEAQ (reference sequence). The CDR3 spells CASSPRSGVNSYEQYF. Here the CDR3 DNA reads TGTGCCAGCAGCCCCCGCTCGGGAGTAAACTCCTACGAGCAGTACTTC.

The rearrangement joins TRBV5-4 to TRBJ2-1; no reliable D call. The V end lost 1 base, the J end lost 5 bases, and 10 bases lay between the germline ends. Germline lookup yields CDR1 SGHNT and CDR2 YYREEE (reference sequence). The CDR3 covers 14 residues. As DNA, the CDR3 is TGTGCCAGCAGCTTGAGATACGGCAACAATGAGCAGTTCTTC. As protein: CASSLRYGNNEQFF.

The rearrangement links TRBV7-2 to TRBJ2-3; 7 bases align to TRBD1. V trimming: 6 bases; J trimming: 0 bases; junction bases outside the gene matches: 3. Germline-derived CDR1 and CDR2 are SGHTA and FQGNSA. This CDR3 is built from 14 residues. CDR3 DNA sequence: TGTGCCAGCAGGGACAGGATCAGCACAGATACGCAGTATTTT. Residues: CASRDRISTDTQYF.

This chain connects TRBV7-6 to TRBJ2-3, with 11 bases lining up with TRBD2. The trim removed 5 bases at V and 1 base at J, leaving 11 bases unmatched. Germline values: CDR1 SGHVS, CDR2 FNYEAQ. This CDR3 is built from 18 residues. The CDR3 nucleotides are TGTGCCAGCAGCCCCACCCACCTACTAGCGGGGGGCACAGATACGCAGTATTTT. This encodes CASSPTHLLAGGTDTQYF. Full variable domain (rest looked up from reference TRBV7-6 and TRBJ2-3): GAGVSQSPRYKVTKRGQDVALRCDPISGHVSLYWYRQALGQGPEFLTYFNYEAQQDKSGLPNDRFSAERPEGSISTLTIQRTEQRDSAMYRCASSPTHLLAGGTDTQYFGPGTRLTVL.